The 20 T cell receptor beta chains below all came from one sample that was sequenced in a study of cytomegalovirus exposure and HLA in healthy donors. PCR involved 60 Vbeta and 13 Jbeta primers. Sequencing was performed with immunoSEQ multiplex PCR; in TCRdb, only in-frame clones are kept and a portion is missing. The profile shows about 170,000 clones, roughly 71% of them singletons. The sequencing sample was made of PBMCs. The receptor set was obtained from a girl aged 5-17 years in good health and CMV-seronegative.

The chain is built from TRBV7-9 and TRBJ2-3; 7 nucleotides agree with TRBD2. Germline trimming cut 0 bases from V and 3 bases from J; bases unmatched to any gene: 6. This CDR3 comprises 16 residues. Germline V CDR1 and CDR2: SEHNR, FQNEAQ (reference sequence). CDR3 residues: CASSLARAGSTDTQYF. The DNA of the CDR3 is TGTGCCAGCAGCTTAGCGCGAGCGGGGAGTACAGATACGCAGTATTTT.

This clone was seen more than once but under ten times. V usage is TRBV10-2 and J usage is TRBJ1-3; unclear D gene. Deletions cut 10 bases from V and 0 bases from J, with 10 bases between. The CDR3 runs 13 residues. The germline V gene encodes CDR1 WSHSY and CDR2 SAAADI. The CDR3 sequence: CATLSDSGNTIYF. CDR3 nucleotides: TGCGCCACCCTGAGTGACTCTGGAAACACCATATATTTT.

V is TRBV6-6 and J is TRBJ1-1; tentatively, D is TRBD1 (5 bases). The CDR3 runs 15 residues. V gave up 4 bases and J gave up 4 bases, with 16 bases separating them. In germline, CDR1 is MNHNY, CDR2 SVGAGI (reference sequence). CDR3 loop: CASSWRDSWGTEAFF. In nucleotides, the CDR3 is TGTGCCAGCAGTTGGAGGGACTCCTGGGGCACTGAAGCTTTCTTT.

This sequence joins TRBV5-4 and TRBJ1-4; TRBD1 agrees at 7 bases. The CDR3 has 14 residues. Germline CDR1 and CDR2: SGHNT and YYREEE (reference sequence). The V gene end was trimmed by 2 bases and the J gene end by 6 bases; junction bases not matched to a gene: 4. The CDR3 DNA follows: TGTGCCAGCAGCTTACGGCAGGGGGATGAAAAACTGTTTTTT. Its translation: CASSLRQGDEKLFF.

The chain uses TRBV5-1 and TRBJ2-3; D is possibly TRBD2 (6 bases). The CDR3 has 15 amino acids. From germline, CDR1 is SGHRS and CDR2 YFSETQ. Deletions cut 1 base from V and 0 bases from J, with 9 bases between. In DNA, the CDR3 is TGCGCCAGCAGCTTGCCGGCGGGGAGCACAGATACGCAGTATTTT. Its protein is CASSLPAGSTDTQYF.

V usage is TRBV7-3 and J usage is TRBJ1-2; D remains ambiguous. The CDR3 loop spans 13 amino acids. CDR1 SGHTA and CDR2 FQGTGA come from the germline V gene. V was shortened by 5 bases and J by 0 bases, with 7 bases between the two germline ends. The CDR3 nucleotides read TGTGCCAGCAGCCCGGGGTCTAACTATGGCTACACCTTC. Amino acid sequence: CASSPGSNYGYTF.

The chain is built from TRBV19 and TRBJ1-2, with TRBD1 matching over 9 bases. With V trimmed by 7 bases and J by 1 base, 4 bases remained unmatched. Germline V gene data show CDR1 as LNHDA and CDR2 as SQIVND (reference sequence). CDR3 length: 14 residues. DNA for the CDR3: TGTGCCAGTATCGAGGGACAGGGTAACTATGGCTACACCTTC. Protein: CASIEGQGNYGYTF.

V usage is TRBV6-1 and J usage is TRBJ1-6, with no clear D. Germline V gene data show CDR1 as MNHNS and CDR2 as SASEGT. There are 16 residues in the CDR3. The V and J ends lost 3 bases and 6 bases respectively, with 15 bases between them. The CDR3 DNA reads TGTGCCAGCAGTGAGCTCGGGGATTGGAGTAATTCACCCCTCCACTTT. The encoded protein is CASSELGDWSNSPLHF.

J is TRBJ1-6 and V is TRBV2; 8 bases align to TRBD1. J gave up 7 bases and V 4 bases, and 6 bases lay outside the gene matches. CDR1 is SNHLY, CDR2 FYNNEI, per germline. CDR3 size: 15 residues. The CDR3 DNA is TGTGCCAGCAGTGGGCCTACAGGGGGAAATTCACCCCTCCACTTT. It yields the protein CASSGPTGGNSPLHF.

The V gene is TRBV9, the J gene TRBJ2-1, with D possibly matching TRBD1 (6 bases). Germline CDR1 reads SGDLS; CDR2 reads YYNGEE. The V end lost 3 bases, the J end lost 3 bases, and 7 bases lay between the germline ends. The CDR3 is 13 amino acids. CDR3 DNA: TGTGCCAGCAGCGAGGACAGCTACAATGAGCAGTTCTTC. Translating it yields CASSEDSYNEQFF.

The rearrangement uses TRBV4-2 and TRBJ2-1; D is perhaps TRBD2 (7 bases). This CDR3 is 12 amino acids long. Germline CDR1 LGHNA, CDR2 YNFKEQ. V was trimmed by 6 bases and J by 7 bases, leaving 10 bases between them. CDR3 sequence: CASRGGHNEQFF. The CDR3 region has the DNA TGTGCCAGCAGGGGGGGGCATAATGAGCAGTTCTTC.

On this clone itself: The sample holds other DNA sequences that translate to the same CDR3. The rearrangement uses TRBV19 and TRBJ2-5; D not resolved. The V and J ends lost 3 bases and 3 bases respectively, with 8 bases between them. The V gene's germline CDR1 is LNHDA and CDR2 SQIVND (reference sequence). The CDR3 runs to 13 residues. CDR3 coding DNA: TGTGCCAGTAGTATTGACGGAGAAGAGACCCAGTACTTC. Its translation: CASSIDGEETQYF.

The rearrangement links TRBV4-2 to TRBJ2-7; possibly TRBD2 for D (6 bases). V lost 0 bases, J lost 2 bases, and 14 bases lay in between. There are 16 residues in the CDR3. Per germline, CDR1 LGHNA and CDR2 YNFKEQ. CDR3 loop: CASSQDRGSAPYEQYF. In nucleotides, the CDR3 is TGTGCCAGCAGCCAAGACCGGGGGTCTGCCCCCTACGAGCAGTACTTC.

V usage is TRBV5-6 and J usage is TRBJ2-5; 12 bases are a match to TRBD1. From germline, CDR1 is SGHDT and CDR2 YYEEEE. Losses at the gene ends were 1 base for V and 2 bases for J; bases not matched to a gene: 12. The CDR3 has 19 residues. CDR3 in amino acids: CASSLSGWGQGAGQETQYF. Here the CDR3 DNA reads TGTGCCAGCAGCTTGTCGGGGTGGGGACAGGGGGCAGGGCAAGAGACCCAGTACTTC.

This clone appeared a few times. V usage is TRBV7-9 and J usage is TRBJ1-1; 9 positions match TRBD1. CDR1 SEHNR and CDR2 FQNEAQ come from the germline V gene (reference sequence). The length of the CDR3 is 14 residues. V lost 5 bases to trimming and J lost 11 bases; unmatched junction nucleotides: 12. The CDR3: CASSETGQGERAFF. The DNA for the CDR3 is TGTGCCAGCAGCGAGACGGGACAGGGCGAGAGGGCTTTCTTT.

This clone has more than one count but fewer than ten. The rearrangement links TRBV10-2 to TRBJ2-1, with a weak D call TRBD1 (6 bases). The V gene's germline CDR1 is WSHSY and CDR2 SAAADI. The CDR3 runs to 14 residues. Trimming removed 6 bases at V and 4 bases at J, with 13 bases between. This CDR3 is CASRGTPSYNEQFF. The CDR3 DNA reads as TGCGCCAGCAGGGGGACACCGTCTTACAATGAGCAGTTCTTC.

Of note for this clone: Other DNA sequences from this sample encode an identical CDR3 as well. CDR3 loop: CSAGGVPAYEQYF. CDR3 in DNA: TGCAGCGCTGGGGGGGTCCCCGCCTACGAGCAGTACTTC. The rearrangement joins TRBV29-1 to TRBJ2-7; TRBD2 agrees at 7 bases. Germline CDR1 SQVTM, CDR2 ANQGSEA. With V trimmed by 7 bases and J by 2 bases, 8 bases remained unmatched. The CDR3 sequence is 13 residues long.

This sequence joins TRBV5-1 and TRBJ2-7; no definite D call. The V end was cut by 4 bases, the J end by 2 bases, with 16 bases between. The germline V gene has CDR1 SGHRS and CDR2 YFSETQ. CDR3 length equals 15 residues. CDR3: CASSPNSAQPYEQYF. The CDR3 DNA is TGCGCCAGCAGCCCTAACTCGGCACAGCCCTACGAGCAGTACTTC.

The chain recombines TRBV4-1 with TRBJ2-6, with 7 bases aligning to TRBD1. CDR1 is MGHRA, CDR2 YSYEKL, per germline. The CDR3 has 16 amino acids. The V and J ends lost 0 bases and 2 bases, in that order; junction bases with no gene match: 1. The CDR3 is CASSQDQGAGANVLTF. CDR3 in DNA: TGCGCCAGCAGCCAAGATCAGGGGGCTGGGGCCAACGTCCTGACTTTC.

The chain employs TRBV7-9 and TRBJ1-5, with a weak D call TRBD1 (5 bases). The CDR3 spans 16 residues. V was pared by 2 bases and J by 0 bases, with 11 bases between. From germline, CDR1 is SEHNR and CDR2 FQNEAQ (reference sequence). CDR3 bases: TGTGCCAGCAGCTTATCGGGGGGTATTAGCAATCAGCCCCAGCATTTT. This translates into CASSLSGGISNQPQHF.